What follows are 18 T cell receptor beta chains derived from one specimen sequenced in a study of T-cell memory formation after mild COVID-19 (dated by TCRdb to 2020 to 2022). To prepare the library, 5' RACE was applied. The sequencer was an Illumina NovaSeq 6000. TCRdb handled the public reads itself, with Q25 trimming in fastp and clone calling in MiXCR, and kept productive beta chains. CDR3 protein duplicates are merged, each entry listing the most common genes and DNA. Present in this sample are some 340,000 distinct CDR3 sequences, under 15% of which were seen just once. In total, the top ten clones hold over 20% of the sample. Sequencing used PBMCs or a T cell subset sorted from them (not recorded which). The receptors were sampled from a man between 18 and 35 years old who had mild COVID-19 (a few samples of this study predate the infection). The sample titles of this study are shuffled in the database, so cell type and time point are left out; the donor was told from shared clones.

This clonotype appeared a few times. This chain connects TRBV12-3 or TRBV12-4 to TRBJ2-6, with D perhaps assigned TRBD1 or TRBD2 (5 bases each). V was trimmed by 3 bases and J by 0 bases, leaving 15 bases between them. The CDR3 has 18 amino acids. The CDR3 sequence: CASSFGGGTFSGANVLTF. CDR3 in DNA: TGTGCCAGCAGTTTTGGGGGTGGTACCTTCTCTGGGGCCAACGTCCTGACTTTC.

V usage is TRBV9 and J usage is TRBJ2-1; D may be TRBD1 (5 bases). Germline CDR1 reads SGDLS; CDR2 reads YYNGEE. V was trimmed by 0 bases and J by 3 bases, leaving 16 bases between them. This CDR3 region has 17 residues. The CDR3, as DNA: TGTGCCAGCAGCGTAGCCCCGTCCAGGGATCGCTACAATGAGCAGTTCTTC. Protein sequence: CASSVAPSRDRYNEQFF.

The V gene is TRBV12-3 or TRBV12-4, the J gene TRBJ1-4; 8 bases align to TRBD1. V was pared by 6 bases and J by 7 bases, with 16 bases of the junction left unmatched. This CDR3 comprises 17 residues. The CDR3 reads CASSGTGGSATREKLFF. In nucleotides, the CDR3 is TGTGCCAGCAGCGGGACAGGCGGATCGGCAACTCGTGAAAAACTGTTTTTT.

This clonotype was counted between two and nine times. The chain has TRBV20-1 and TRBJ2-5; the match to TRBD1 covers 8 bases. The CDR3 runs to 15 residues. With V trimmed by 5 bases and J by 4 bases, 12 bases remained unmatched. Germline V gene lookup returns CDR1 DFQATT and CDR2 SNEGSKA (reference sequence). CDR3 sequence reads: CSAGPGGAGRETQYF. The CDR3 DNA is TGCAGTGCTGGTCCAGGGGGCGCAGGACGAGAGACCCAGTACTTC.

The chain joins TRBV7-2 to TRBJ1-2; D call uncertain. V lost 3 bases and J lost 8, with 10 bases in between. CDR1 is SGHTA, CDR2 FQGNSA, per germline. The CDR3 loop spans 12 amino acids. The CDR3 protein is CASSFRAWGYTF. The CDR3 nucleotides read TGTGCCAGCAGCTTCCGGGCTTGGGGCTACACCTTC. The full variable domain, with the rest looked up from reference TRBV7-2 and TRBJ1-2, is GAGVSQSPSNKVTEKGKDVELRCDPISGHTALYWYRQSLGQGLEFLIYFQGNSAPDKSGLPSDRFSAERTGGSVSTLTIQRTQQEDSAVYLCASSFRAWGYTFGSGTRLTVV.

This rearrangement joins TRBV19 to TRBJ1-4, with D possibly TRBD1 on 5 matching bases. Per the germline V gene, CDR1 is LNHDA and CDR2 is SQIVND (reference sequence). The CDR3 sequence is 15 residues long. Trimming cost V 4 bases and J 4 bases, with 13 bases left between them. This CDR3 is CASSTDSYINEKLFF. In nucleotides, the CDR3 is TGTGCCAGTAGTACCGACAGCTATATTAATGAAAAACTGTTTTTT. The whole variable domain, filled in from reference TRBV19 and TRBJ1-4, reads DGGITQSPKYLFRKEGQNVTLSCEQNLNHDAMYWYRQDPGQGLRLIYYSQIVNDFQKGDIAEGYSVSREKKESFPLTVTSAQKNPTAFYLCASSTDSYINEKLFFGSGTQLSVL.

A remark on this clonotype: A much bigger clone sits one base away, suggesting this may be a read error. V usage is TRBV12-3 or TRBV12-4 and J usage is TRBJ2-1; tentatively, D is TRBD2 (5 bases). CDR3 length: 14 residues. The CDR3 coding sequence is TGTGCCAGCAGATCATCTAGCTCCTACACTGAGCAGTTCTTC. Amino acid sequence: CASRSSSSYTEQFF.

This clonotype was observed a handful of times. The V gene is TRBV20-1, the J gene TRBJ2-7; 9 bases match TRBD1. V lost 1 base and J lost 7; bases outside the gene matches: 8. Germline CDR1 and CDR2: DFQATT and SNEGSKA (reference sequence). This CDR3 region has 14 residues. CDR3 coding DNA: TGCAGTGCTAGAGTCTTGGACAGGGGTCAGGAGCAGTACTTC. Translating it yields CSARVLDRGQEQYF.

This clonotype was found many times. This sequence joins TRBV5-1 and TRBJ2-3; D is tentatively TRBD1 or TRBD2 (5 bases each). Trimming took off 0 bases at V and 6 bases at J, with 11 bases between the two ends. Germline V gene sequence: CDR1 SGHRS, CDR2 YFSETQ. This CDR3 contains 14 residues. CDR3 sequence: CASSLEGTGDTQYF. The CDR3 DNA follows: TGCGCCAGCAGCTTGGAAGGGACCGGGGATACGCAGTATTTT.

Written as DNA, the CDR3 is TGTGCCAGCAGTTTTGGGAAGGTTGGGACAGCAGAAGCTTTCTTT. As protein: CASSFGKVGTAEAFF. This sequence joins TRBV12-3 or TRBV12-4 and TRBJ1-1; 7 bases agree with TRBD1. The V segment lost 3 bases and the J segment 8 bases; nucleotides outside the gene matches: 12. The CDR3 length is 15 residues.

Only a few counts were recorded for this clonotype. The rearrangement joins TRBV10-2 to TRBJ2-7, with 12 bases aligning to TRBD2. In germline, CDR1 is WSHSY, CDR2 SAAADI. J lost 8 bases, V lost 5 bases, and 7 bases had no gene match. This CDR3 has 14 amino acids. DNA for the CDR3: TGCGCCAGCAGTCTGACTAGCGGGAGCTATAAGCAGTACGTC. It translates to CASSLTSGSYKQYV.

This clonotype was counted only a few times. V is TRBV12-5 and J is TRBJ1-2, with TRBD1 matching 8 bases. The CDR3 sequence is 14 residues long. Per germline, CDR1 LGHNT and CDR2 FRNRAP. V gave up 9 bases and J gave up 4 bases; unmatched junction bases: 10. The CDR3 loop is CASLPRQGLYGYTF. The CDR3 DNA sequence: TGTGCTAGCCTTCCGAGACAGGGGCTCTATGGCTACACCTTC.

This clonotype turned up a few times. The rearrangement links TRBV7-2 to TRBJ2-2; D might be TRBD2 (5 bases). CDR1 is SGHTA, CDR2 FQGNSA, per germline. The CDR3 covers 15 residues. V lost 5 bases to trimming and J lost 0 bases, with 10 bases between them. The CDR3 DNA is TGTGCCAGCAGCGATACCGGGACGAACACCGGGGAGCTGTTTTTT. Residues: CASSDTGTNTGELFF.

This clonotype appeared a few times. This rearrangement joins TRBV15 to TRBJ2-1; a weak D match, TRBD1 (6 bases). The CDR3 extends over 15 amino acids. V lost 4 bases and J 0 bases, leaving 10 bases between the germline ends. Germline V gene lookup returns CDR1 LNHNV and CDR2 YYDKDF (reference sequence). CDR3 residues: CATSTHRASYNEQFF. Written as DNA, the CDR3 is TGTGCCACCAGCACTCACAGGGCCTCCTACAATGAGCAGTTCTTC. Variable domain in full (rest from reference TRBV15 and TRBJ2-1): DAMVIQNPRYQVTQFGKPVTLSCSQTLNHNVMYWYQQKSSQAPKLLFHYYDKDFNNEADTPDNFQSRRPNTSFCFLDIRSPGLGDTAMYLCATSTHRASYNEQFFGPGTRLTVL.

The CDR3 coding sequence is TGTGCCACTTCACCGCGGCGGGGGAGCACAGATACGCAGTATTTT. As protein: CATSPRRGSTDTQYF. The chain has TRBV15 and TRBJ2-3; 7 nucleotides match TRBD2. The V segment lost 9 bases and the J segment 0 bases; nucleotides outside the gene matches: 9. This CDR3 spans 15 amino acids. Per the germline V gene, CDR1 is LNHNV and CDR2 is YYDKDF (reference sequence).

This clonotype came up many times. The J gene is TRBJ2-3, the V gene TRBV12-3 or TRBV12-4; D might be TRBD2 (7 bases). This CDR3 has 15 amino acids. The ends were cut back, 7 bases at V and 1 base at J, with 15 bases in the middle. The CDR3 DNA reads TGTGCCAGCACCTTGGGGGGGCCCCGCACAGATACGCAGTATTTT. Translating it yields CASTLGGPRTDTQYF.

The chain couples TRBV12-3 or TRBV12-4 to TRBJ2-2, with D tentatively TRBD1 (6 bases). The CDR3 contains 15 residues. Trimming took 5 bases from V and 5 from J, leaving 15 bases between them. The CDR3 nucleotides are TGTGCCAGCAGTCCCCAGGGGAGAGGGACCGGGGAGCTGTTTTTT. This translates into CASSPQGRGTGELFF.

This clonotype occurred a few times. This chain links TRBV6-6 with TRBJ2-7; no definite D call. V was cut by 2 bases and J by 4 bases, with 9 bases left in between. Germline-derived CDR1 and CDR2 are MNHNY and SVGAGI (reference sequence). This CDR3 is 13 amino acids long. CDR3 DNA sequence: TGTGCCAGCAGTTACAATCAACGTTACGAGCAGTACGTC. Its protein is CASSYNQRYEQYV.